This is a list of T cell receptor beta chains from one sample in a study of shared clonotypes between healthy human individuals. Profiled with immunoSEQ multiplex PCR; TCRdb holds only in-frame clones, not every one. The sample lists some 2,000,000 clones, approximately 94% occurring once. Sequencing was carried out using naive CD4+ T cells sorted from blood. These receptors were obtained from a man aged 18 to 30 in good health. The CDR3 runs from the conserved cysteine through the conserved F or W. The order of the fields is D gene, V gene, J gene, clone size, CDR3 protein, CDR3 DNA. The D gene is left open where the match is weak. Rows may omit the clone size; those that give it use once, few, many or a size class.

>TRBD1|TRBV10-3|TRBJ2-3|NA
CAISGPGTGYDTQYF
TGTGCCATCAGTGGTCCCGGGACAGGATACGATACGCAGTATTTT
>TRBD1|TRBV6-1|TRBJ2-7|NA
CASSLPQGAVYEQYF
TGTGCCAGCAGTCTCCCTCAGGGGGCAGTCTACGAGCAGTACTTC
>NA|TRBV10-1|TRBJ2-3|once
CASSWKTTDTQYF
TGCGCCAGCAGTTGGAAGACTACAGATACGCAGTATTTT
>TRBD2|TRBV6-5|TRBJ2-5|NA
CASSYSGLAVGETQYF
TGTGCCAGCAGTTACTCTGGGCTAGCGGTGGGAGAGACCCAGTACTTC
>NA|TRBV27|TRBJ1-6|NA
CASRPTGNSPLHF
TGTGCCAGCAGGCCGACGGGTAATTCACCCCTCCACTTT
>NA|TRBV21-1|TRBJ2-6|NA
CAISDRGSSGANVLTF
TGTGCCATTTCGGACAGAGGAAGCTCTGGGGCCAACGTCCTGACTTTC
>NA|TRBV29-1|TRBJ1-5|NA
CSVRKGGDSNQPQHF
TGCAGCGTTCGAAAGGGGGGAGATAGCAATCAGCCCCAGCATTTT
>NA|TRBV18|TRBJ2-7|once
CASSPGTVSYEQYF
TGTGCCAGCTCACCTGGGACGGTCTCCTACGAGCAGTACTTC
>TRBD1|TRBV10-3|TRBJ2-7|NA
CAISEGGQVLYEQYF
TGTGCCATCAGTGAAGGGGGACAGGTCCTCTACGAGCAGTACTTC
>NA|TRBV2|TRBJ1-1|NA
CAIHKDSNTEAFF
TGTGCCATCCATAAGGACAGTAACACTGAAGCTTTCTTT
>TRBD1|TRBV18|TRBJ1-1|NA
CASSPLDRGPEAFF
TGTGCCAGCTCACCATTGGACAGGGGCCCTGAAGCTTTCTTT
>TRBD1|TRBV6-6|TRBJ2-1|NA
CASNGKLDRGTNEQFF
TGTGCCAGCAATGGAAAACTCGACAGGGGCACCAATGAGCAGTTCTTC
>TRBD2|TRBV13|TRBJ2-3|NA
CASSSSGSTDTQYF
TGTGCCAGCAGCTCTAGCGGGAGCACAGATACGCAGTATTTT
>TRBD1|TRBV18|TRBJ2-7|NA
CASSPPLDRGRRWTYEQYF
TGTGCCAGCTCACCACCGTTGGACAGGGGGCGCAGGTGGACCTACGAGCAGTACTTC
>NA|TRBV7-8|TRBJ2-7|NA
CASSPGGSSYEQYF
TGTGCCAGCAGCCCTGGGGGCAGCTCCTACGAGCAGTACTTC
>TRBD1|TRBV15|TRBJ1-5|once
CATSRDIQGQGQPQHF
TGTGCCACCAGCAGAGATATCCAGGGACAGGGGCAGCCCCAGCATTTT